This TCR beta chain was found in a study of T cells in Graves' hyperthyroidism and ophthalmopathy. Study-wide findings and caveats: Most thyroid clonotypes expanded above 0.001 were also detected in blood.

Trimming cost V 1 base and J 12 bases, with 13 bases left between them. The CDR3 runs 12 residues. CDR1 is SEHNR, CDR2 FQNEAQ, per germline (reference sequence). Amplification of TCR beta CDR3 regions used RNA as the template. The TCR CDR3 first-round RT-PCR relied on the HTBI primer set. Each CDR3 protein is one row after TCRdb ran MiXCR on the multiplex PCR reads. The sample holds about 340,000 distinct CDR3 sequences, roughly 21% seen once. This clonotype was seen many times. Its antigen is unidentified. No progression to ophthalmopathy during 18 months of follow-up defined stable disease. Hyperthyroidism in the patients, aged 18 to 65, was newly diagnosed and under 2 months in duration.

The receptor comes from a woman aged 45-65 years with Graves' hyperthyroidism. The sequenced sample was blood. The J gene is TRBJ2-7, the V gene TRBV7-9; either TRBD1 or TRBD2 may fit D (5 bases each). CDR3 in amino acids: CASSLEQGRVYF. CDR3 DNA sequence: TGTGCCAGCAGCTTAGAGCAGGGACGGGTGTACTTC.